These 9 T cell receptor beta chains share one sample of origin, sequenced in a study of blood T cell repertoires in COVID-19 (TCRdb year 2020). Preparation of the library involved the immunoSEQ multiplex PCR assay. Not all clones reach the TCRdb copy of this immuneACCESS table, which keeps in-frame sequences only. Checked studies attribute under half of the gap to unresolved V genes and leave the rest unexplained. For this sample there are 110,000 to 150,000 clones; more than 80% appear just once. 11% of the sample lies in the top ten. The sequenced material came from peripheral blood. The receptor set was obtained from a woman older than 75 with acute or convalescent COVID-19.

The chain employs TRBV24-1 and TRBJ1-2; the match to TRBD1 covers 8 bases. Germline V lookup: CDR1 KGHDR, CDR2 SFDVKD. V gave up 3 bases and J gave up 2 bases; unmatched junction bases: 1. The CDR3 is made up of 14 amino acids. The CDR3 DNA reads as TGTGCCACCAGTGATAGGACAGGGAACTATGGCTACACCTTC. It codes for CATSDRTGNYGYTF.

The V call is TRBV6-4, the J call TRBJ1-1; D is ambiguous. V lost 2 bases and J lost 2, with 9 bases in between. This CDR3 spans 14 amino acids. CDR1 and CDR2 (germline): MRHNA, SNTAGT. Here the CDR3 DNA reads TGTGCCAGCAGTGACATGGGAGGTAACACTGAAGCTTTCTTT. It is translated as CASSDMGGNTEAFF.

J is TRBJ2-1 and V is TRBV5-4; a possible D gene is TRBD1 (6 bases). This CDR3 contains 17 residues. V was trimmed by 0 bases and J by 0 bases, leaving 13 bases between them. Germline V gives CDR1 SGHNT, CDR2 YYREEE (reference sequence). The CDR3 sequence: CASSLGGGRGSYNEQFF. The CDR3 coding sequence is TGTGCCAGCAGCTTGGGAGGGGGAAGGGGCTCCTACAATGAGCAGTTCTTC.

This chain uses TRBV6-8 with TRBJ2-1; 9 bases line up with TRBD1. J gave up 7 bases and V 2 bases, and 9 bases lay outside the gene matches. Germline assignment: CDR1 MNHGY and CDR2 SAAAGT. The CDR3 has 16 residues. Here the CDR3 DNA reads TGTGCCAGCAGTTACCCAACAGGGGGCAGTGGAAATGAGCAGTTCTTC. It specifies CASSYPTGGSGNEQFF.

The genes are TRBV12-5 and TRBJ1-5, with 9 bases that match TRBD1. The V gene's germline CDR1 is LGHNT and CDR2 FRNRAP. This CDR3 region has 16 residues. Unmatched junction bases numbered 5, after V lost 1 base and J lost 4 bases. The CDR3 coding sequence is TGTGCTAGTGGTTTGGGAATGACAGGGGGTAATCAGCCCCAGCATTTT. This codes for CASGLGMTGGNQPQHF.

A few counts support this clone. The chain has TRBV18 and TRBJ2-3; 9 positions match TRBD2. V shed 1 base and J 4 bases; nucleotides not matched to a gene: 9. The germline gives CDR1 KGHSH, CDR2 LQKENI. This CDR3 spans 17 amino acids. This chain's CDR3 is CASSPLSPRGGADTQYF. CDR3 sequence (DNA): TGTGCCAGCTCACCACTCAGTCCGCGCGGGGGGGCAGATACGCAGTATTTT. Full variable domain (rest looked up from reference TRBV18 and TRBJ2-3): NAGVMQNPRHLVRRRGQEARLRCSPMKGHSHVYWYRQLPEEGLKFMVYLQKENIIDESGMPKERFSAEFPKEGPSILRIQQVVRGDSAAYFCASSPLSPRGGADTQYFGPGTRLTVL.

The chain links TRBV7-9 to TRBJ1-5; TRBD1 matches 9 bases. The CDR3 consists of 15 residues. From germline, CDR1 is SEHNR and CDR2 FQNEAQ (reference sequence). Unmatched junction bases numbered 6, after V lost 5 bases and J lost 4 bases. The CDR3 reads CASSRGQGSNQPQHF. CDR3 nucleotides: TGTGCCAGCAGCCGTGGACAGGGGAGTAATCAGCCCCAGCATTTT.

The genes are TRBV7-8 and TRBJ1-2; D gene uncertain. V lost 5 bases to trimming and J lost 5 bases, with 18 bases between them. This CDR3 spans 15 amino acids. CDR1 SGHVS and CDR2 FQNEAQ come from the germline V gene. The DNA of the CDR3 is TGTGCCAGCAGCCCCGGGATGCCGAGAGGATATGGCTACACCTTC. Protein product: CASSPGMPRGYGYTF.

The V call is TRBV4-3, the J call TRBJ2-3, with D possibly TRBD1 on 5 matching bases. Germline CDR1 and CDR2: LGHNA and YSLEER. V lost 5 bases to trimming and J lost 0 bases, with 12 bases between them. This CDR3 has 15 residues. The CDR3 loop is CASSRGGTSTDTQYF. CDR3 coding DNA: TGCGCCAGCAGCAGGGGCGGCACCAGCACAGATACGCAGTATTTT.